The 30 T cell receptor beta chains listed next were all sequenced from one sample in a study of beta chain features in type 1 diabetes (dated by TCRdb to 2017 to 2018). The study at large found these results: A moderate but significant shortening of TCRB CDR3 length was observed in type 1 diabetes patients in all four CD4+ subsets.

Their target antigens are unknown. Libraries were built with the immunoSEQ multiplex PCR assay. The entire isolated RNA was reverse transcribed using the High Capacity cDNA Reverse Transcription Kit, and thus expressed TCRB transcripts were sequenced. What TCRdb holds here is the immuneACCESS table cut down to in-frame rearrangements. Part of the clones is not present; checked against another copy, under half of the missing clones reflect an unresolved V gene, and the others are unexplained. Across this sample there are hundreds of thousands of clones, with around 15% seen only once. Less than 0.04% of the sample goes to the ten largest clones. Source material: naive CD4+ T cells from blood. Taken with the paper, the label for cell subset or site translates to: true naive CD4+ T cells. These receptors were collected from a man younger than 35 with type 1 diabetes.

This clone was observed a handful of times. V usage is TRBV27 and J usage is TRBJ2-6, with D unresolved. Germline CDR1 reads MNHEY; CDR2 reads SMNVEV (reference sequence). The CDR3 sequence is 15 residues long. Trimming left V 3 bases short and J 0 bases short, with 6 bases between. The CDR3 sequence is CASSFGRSGANVLTF. As DNA, the CDR3 is TGTGCCAGCAGTTTTGGGCGCTCTGGGGCCAACGTCCTGACTTTC.

This chain uses TRBV6-1 with TRBJ2-6; D ambiguous. CDR3 length equals 13 residues. Germline V gives CDR1 MNHNS, CDR2 SASEGT. The ends were cut back, 7 bases at V and 2 bases at J, with 6 bases in the middle. The CDR3 loop reads CASIRAGANVLTF. As DNA, the CDR3 is TGTGCCAGCATCCGGGCTGGGGCCAACGTCCTGACTTTC.

This chain joins TRBV28 and TRBJ2-5; D is undetermined. The CDR3 runs 14 residues. V was clipped by 2 bases and J by 5 bases, with 12 bases between them. Germline lookup yields CDR1 MDHEN and CDR2 SYDVKM. The CDR3 bases are TGTGCCAGCAGTTTAAACGGTAGATTGGAGACCCAGTACTTC. Translated, it gives CASSLNGRLETQYF.

The rearrangement links TRBV30 to TRBJ1-2, with a weak D call TRBD1 (6 bases). There are 13 residues in the CDR3. The germline V gene has CDR1 GTSNPN and CDR2 SVGIG (reference sequence). Trimming shortened V by 2 bases and J by 9 bases, and 16 bases separated the two germline ends. The CDR3 spells CAWSLGAWGSYTF. The CDR3 DNA reads as TGTGCCTGGAGTCTGGGGGCTTGGGGAAGCTACACCTTC.

This clone was observed at least ten times. The chain links TRBV7-9 to TRBJ2-3, with unresolved D. The ends were cut back, 1 base at V and 0 bases at J, with 2 bases in the middle. Per germline, CDR1 SEHNR and CDR2 FQNEAQ (reference sequence). The CDR3 contains 13 residues. The CDR3 DNA is TGTGCCAGCAGCTTAGAGAGCACAGATACGCAGTATTTT. Amino acid sequence: CASSLESTDTQYF.

This chain uses TRBV10-3 with TRBJ1-1; D gene unclear. The V gene's germline CDR1 is ENHRY and CDR2 SYGVKD. Trimming pared 3 bases from V and 0 bases from J, leaving 14 bases between. This CDR3 comprises 16 residues. The DNA of the CDR3 is TGTGCCATCAGTGAAGGTGTGTCTATGGTGAACACTGAAGCTTTCTTT. This gives the protein CAISEGVSMVNTEAFF.

The chain carries TRBV10-3 and TRBJ1-1, with D possibly TRBD1 on 5 matching bases. The length of the CDR3 is 13 residues. V gave up 5 bases and J gave up 3 bases, with 10 bases separating them. The germline V gene has CDR1 ENHRY and CDR2 SYGVKD. As DNA, the CDR3 is TGTGCCATCAGTATCGAAGGGGACACTGAAGCTTTCTTT. This codes for CAISIEGDTEAFF.

This clone has a handful of counts. This chain uses TRBV5-1 with TRBJ2-5; either TRBD1 or TRBD2 may supply D (5 bases each). The CDR3 has 14 residues. CDR1 and CDR2 from the germline V gene are SGHRS and YFSETQ. V lost 4 bases and J 5 bases, leaving 15 bases between the germline ends. The CDR3 loop is CASSPVGRGETQYF. The CDR3 DNA sequence: TGCGCCAGCAGCCCCGTGGGACGCGGGGAGACCCAGTACTTC.

In this sample, this clone turned up a few times. This chain connects TRBV2 to TRBJ1-6; D gene ambiguous. The CDR3 spans 13 residues. The germline gives CDR1 SNHLY, CDR2 FYNNEI. V lost 4 bases and J 7 bases, leaving 8 bases between the germline ends. DNA for the CDR3: TGTGCCAGCAGTGTGCTACAGAATTCACCCCTCCACTTT. As protein: CASSVLQNSPLHF.

This clone was counted between two and nine times. This chain joins TRBV30 and TRBJ2-7, with D uncertain. Deletions cut 2 bases from V and 2 bases from J, with 19 bases between. Germline V gene sequence: CDR1 GTSNPN, CDR2 SVGIG (reference sequence). CDR3 length: 16 amino acids. The CDR3 DNA reads as TGTGCCTGGAGTTTTAGGAGTCGGCTATCGACCTACGAGCAGTACTTC. Translating gives CAWSFRSRLSTYEQYF. Full variable domain (rest looked up from reference TRBV30 and TRBJ2-7): SQTIHQWPATLVQPVGSPLSLECTVEGTSNPNLYWYRQAAGRGLQLLFYSVGIGQISSEVPQNLSASRPQDRQFILSSKKLLLSDSGFYLCAWSFRSRLSTYEQYFGPGTRLTVT.

This chain joins TRBV19 and TRBJ2-6; D may correspond to TRBD1 or TRBD2 (5 bases each). This CDR3 is built from 14 residues. CDR1 LNHDA and CDR2 SQIVND come from the germline V gene (reference sequence). Trimming took off 5 bases at V and 9 bases at J, with 14 bases between the two ends. Here the CDR3 reads CASSPPGTINVLTF. The CDR3 nucleotides read TGTGCCAGTAGTCCGCCAGGGACGATCAACGTCCTGACTTTC.

The chain employs TRBV6-6 and TRBJ1-1; 10 positions agree with TRBD1. The CDR3 loop spans 14 amino acids. The J segment lost 6 bases and the V segment lost 6 bases, leaving 7 bases of the junction unmatched. Germline assignment: CDR1 MNHNY and CDR2 SVGAGI (reference sequence). CDR3 protein: CASRPGTGVSEAFF. The DNA of the CDR3 is TGTGCCAGCAGACCCGGGACAGGGGTCTCTGAAGCTTTCTTT.

The rearrangement links TRBV5-1 to TRBJ2-4; possibly TRBD1 or TRBD2 for D (5 bases each). The CDR3 spans 15 residues. V lost 0 bases to trimming and J lost 7 bases, with 14 bases between them. Germline V gene sequence: CDR1 SGHRS, CDR2 YFSETQ. As DNA, the CDR3 is TGCGCCAGCAGCTTGGCTTACCAGGGCGGGAACATTCAGTACTTC. This gives the protein CASSLAYQGGNIQYF.

This clone was found a few times. As DNA, the CDR3 is TGCAGCGTTGTTCGGCTAGCGGGAGTAGCCTACGAGCAGTACTTC. Translating gives CSVVRLAGVAYEQYF. The gene calls are TRBV29-1 and TRBJ2-7, with TRBD2 matching 10 bases. V lost 4 bases and J lost 2; bases outside the gene matches: 8. CDR1 is SQVTM, CDR2 ANQGSEA, per germline. This CDR3 is built from 15 residues.

This clone was counted between two and nine times. V is TRBV30 and J is TRBJ1-1; TRBD1 matches at 7 bases. The CDR3 totals 13 residues. J gave up 3 bases and V 2 bases, and 3 bases lay outside the gene matches. Germline values: CDR1 GTSNPN, CDR2 SVGIG (reference sequence). In nucleotides, the CDR3 is TGTGCCTGGAGTTATCAGGGGGACACTGAAGCTTTCTTT. Its protein product is CAWSYQGDTEAFF.

The V gene is TRBV28, the J gene TRBJ1-1; D is unclear. Germline CDR1 reads MDHEN; CDR2 reads SYDVKM. This CDR3 has 14 residues. The V gene lost 10 bases and the J gene lost 0 bases, with 15 bases spanning the gap. This chain's CDR3 is CATYPLPMNTEAFF. As DNA, the CDR3 is TGTGCCACCTATCCCTTGCCTATGAACACTGAAGCTTTCTTT.

This sequence joins TRBV7-9 and TRBJ2-3, with 8 bases lining up with TRBD2. Germline CDR1 reads SEHNR; CDR2 reads FQNEAQ (reference sequence). V lost 5 bases and J lost 6; bases outside the gene matches: 10. The CDR3 consists of 15 residues. The CDR3 reads CASSPQTSVLDTQYF. The CDR3 DNA sequence: TGTGCCAGCAGCCCACAGACTAGCGTCTTGGATACGCAGTATTTT. Based on the CDR3 plus reference TRBV7-9 and TRBJ2-3, the full variable domain is DTGVSQNPRHKITKRGQNVTFRCDPISEHNRLYWYRQTLGQGPEFLTYFQNEAQLEKSRLLSDRFSAERPKGSFSTLEIQRTEQGDSAMYLCASSPQTSVLDTQYFGPGTRLTVL.

This clone was seen a handful of times. V gene TRBV28 combines with J gene TRBJ1-4; 8 bases align to TRBD1. V lost 5 bases, J lost 8 bases, and 7 bases stayed unmatched. Germline CDR1 is MDHEN and CDR2 is SYDVKM. CDR3 size: 14 residues. CDR3 in DNA: TGTGCCAGCAGTCCACACGACAGGGGAGAAAAACTGTTTTTT. It translates to CASSPHDRGEKLFF.

This clone was seen more than once but under ten times. The V gene is TRBV29-1, the J gene TRBJ2-7; tentatively, D is TRBD2 (5 bases). Looked up from germline, CDR1 is SQVTM and CDR2 is ANQGSEA. Trimming left V 4 bases short and J 1 base short, with 8 bases between. The CDR3 is made up of 12 amino acids. CDR3 loop: CSVVGGSYEQYF. CDR3 DNA sequence: TGCAGCGTTGTAGGAGGTTCCTACGAGCAGTACTTC.

The V gene is TRBV13, the J gene TRBJ2-1; tentatively, D is TRBD2 (5 bases). V shed 2 bases and J shed 9 bases, with 11 bases lying between them. CDR1 is PRHDT and CDR2 is FYEKMQ in the germline V gene (reference sequence). This CDR3 comprises 13 residues. The CDR3 reads CASSLRLTTEQFF. CDR3 DNA sequence: TGTGCCAGCAGCTTACGATTGACTACTGAGCAGTTCTTC.

This rearrangement joins TRBV7-2 to TRBJ2-3; D is undetermined. From germline, CDR1 is SGHTA and CDR2 FQGNSA. V lost 3 bases, J lost 2 bases, and 12 bases lay in between. CDR3 length equals 15 residues. CDR3 bases: TGTGCCAGCAGCTTGCTTGGATTATTCACAGATACGCAGTATTTT. The encoded protein is CASSLLGLFTDTQYF.

In its sample, this clone was seen a few times. V and J are TRBV29-1 and TRBJ2-7; possible D gene TRBD1, 6 bases. CDR3 length: 14 residues. Trimming left V 7 bases short and J 0 bases short, with 16 bases between. CDR1 and CDR2 from the germline V gene are SQVTM and ANQGSEA. CDR3 DNA sequence: TGCAGCGCCTGTCCCAGGGGTTCCTCCTACGAGCAGTACTTC. It yields the protein CSACPRGSSYEQYF.

This clone was observed a handful of times. The genes are TRBV15 and TRBJ2-3; D gene ambiguous. The V gene lost 1 base and the J gene lost 9 bases, with 14 bases spanning the gap. Germline V gene data show CDR1 as LNHNV and CDR2 as YYDKDF (reference sequence). This CDR3 spans 14 amino acids. The CDR3 DNA reads as TGTGCCACCAGCAGAGGAGGCCGTGAGCACACGCAGTATTTT. This sequence encodes CATSRGGREHTQYF.

This clone has a handful of counts. This rearrangement joins TRBV25-1 to TRBJ1-6; 10 nucleotides agree with TRBD1. The CDR3 is made up of 16 amino acids. The ends lost 3 bases at V and 9 bases at J; junction bases unmatched: 8. In germline, CDR1 is MGHDK, CDR2 SYGVNS. The chain's CDR3 is CASSEQWGTGASPLHF. The DNA of the CDR3 is TGTGCCAGCAGTGAGCAGTGGGGGACAGGGGCTTCACCCCTCCACTTT.

CDR3 nucleotides: TGCGCCAGCAGCTCAACAGGGGATGTAGGTCAGCCCCAGCATTTT. Its protein product is CASSSTGDVGQPQHF. This chain links TRBV5-1 with TRBJ1-5; TRBD1 aligns across 7 bases. Looked up from germline, CDR1 is SGHRS and CDR2 is YFSETQ. CDR3 size: 15 residues. The trim removed 3 bases at V and 6 bases at J, leaving 9 bases unmatched.

The chain is built from TRBV15 and TRBJ1-6, with TRBD1 identical over 8 bases. Germline trimming cut 1 base from V and 9 bases from J; bases unmatched to any gene: 2. Germline V gives CDR1 LNHNV, CDR2 YYDKDF (reference sequence). The CDR3 is made up of 14 amino acids. In nucleotides, the CDR3 is TGTGCCACCAGCAGAGGGACAGGGTCTTCACCCCTCCACTTT. This sequence encodes CATSRGTGSSPLHF.

This clone was found a few times. At the DNA level, this CDR3 is encoded by other sequences in the same sample as well. The rearrangement uses TRBV5-1 and TRBJ2-2, with D tentatively TRBD1 or TRBD2 (5 bases each). This CDR3 region has 15 residues. CDR1 is SGHRS, CDR2 YFSETQ, per germline. V gave up 2 bases and J gave up 0 bases, with 8 bases separating them. The CDR3 sequence is CASSLGTANTGELFF. Written as DNA, the CDR3 is TGCGCCAGCAGCTTAGGGACCGCGAACACCGGGGAGCTGTTTTTT.

The rearrangement uses TRBV7-6 and TRBJ2-7, with TRBD1 as a possible D gene (6 bases). The CDR3 is 16 residues long. Germline-derived CDR1 and CDR2 are SGHVS and FNYEAQ. The V end was cut by 5 bases, the J end by 7 bases, with 24 bases between. The DNA for the CDR3 is TGTGCCAGCAGCAAGGGCCCGGGACAACTGGTGGAGGAGCAGTACTTC. This encodes CASSKGPGQLVEEQYF.

This clone was seen more than once but under ten times. The chain combines TRBV9 with TRBJ2-7, with 9 bases aligning to TRBD2. This CDR3 region has 16 residues. In germline, CDR1 is SGDLS, CDR2 YYNGEE. With 4 bases clipped from V and 2 bases from J, the junction kept 10 bases outside the gene matches. CDR3 DNA sequence: TGTGCCAGCAGCCCGGGACTAGCCGGAGGAACCTACGAGCAGTACTTC. Amino acids: CASSPGLAGGTYEQYF.

The chain couples TRBV28 to TRBJ2-2, with a weak D call TRBD1 (6 bases). Deletions cut 5 bases from V and 3 bases from J, with 13 bases between. This CDR3 is built from 15 residues. Germline V gene sequence: CDR1 MDHEN, CDR2 SYDVKM. CDR3 DNA: TGTGCCAGCAGTCAGATCAGGGGACACACCGGGGAGCTGTTTTTT. As protein: CASSQIRGHTGELFF.